These T cell receptor beta chains were read from a single sample in a study of beta chain features in type 1 diabetes. Sequencing was performed with immunoSEQ multiplex PCR; in TCRdb, only in-frame clones are kept and a portion is missing. This table has almost 350,000 clones, 7% to 9% appearing once. The specimen sequenced was central memory CD4+ T cells from blood. These TCRs come from a woman aged 18-35 years in good health. CDR3s include the opening cysteine and the closing phenylalanine or tryptophan. A D gene is named only where the DNA matches it firmly. Expanded clones get a size class; other rows say once, few or many, or leave the size out.

V	D	J	size	DNA	CDR3
TRBV14	TRBD1	TRBJ1-1	NA	TGTGCCAGCAGCGCGCAGGTCGGGTACAGGGGACGAAACACTGAAGCTTTCTTT	CASSAQVGYRGRNTEAFF
TRBV15	NA	TRBJ2-5	NA	TGTGCCACCAGCAGATCCCAAGAGACCCAGTACTTC	CATSRSQETQYF
TRBV6-4	NA	TRBJ1-5	NA	TGTGCCAGCAGTTCCCCGCCTCGGGGACTAGGGCATTTT	CASSSPPRGLGHF
TRBV7-2	NA	TRBJ1-5	NA	TGTGCCAGCAGCCAGGGCAGGGGCGGCAATGGGCAGCCCCAGCATTTT	CASSQGRGGNGQPQHF
TRBV18	TRBD2	TRBJ2-5	few	TGTGCCAGCTCTCAGAAAGGAGCGGGACTAAAGACCCAGTACTTC	CASSQKGAGLKTQYF
TRBV2	NA	TRBJ2-1	NA	TGTGCCAGCGGACCCTTGGAGAGGTCGGGCAATGAGCAGTTCTTC	CASGPLERSGNEQFF
TRBV10-3	NA	TRBJ2-6	many	TGTGCCATCAACCCAGGGGCCACCGGCTCTGGGGCCAACGTCCTGACTTTC	CAINPGATGSGANVLTF
TRBV7-2	TRBD1	TRBJ2-7	NA	TGTGCCAGCAGTCGGACAGGGGGCGCCTCCTACGAGCAGTACTTC	CASSRTGGASYEQYF
TRBV6-6	TRBD1	TRBJ1-1	NA	TGTGCCAGCAGGAAACAGACAGGGGGCTTGGACACTGAAGCTTTCTTT	CASRKQTGGLDTEAFF
TRBV28	NA	TRBJ2-7	few	TGTGCCAGCAGCTCTGCACGGGGCTCCAACTTCCCCTACGAGCAGTACTTC	CASSSARGSNFPYEQYF
TRBV6-5	TRBD2	TRBJ2-2	NA	TGTGCCAGCAAGGGGACTAGCCTCTTATCCGGGGAGCTGTTTTTT	CASKGTSLLSGELFF
TRBV14	TRBD2	TRBJ2-3	NA	TGTGCCAGCAGCCAGGGGACTAGCGGGATCACAGATACGCAGTATTTT	CASSQGTSGITDTQYF
TRBV6-4	NA	TRBJ1-5	few	TGTGCCAGCAGTGACTTTGCCAATCAGCCCCAGCATTTT	CASSDFANQPQHF
TRBV5-4	NA	TRBJ1-2	many	TGTGCCAGCAGCCCAAGGAACAGGGAGAACTATGGCTACACCTTC	CASSPRNRENYGYTF
TRBV7-6	NA	TRBJ2-7	NA	TGTGCCAGCAGCTTCCTCGACCTCTTAACCTACGAGCAGTACTTC	CASSFLDLLTYEQYF
TRBV10-3	TRBD1	TRBJ2-3	NA	TGTGCCATCAGAAGTACAGGGGGCCATAGCACAGATACGCAGTATTTT	CAIRSTGGHSTDTQYF
TRBV9	TRBD2	TRBJ2-1	NA	TGTGCCAGCAGCGTAGAAGGCTGGGGCGGGAGTCGATTTGGTGAGCAGTTCTTC	CASSVEGWGGSRFGEQFF
TRBV7-9	NA	TRBJ2-3	few	TGTGCCAGCAGCTTGGGACTGAGCACAGATACGCAGTATTTT	CASSLGLSTDTQYF
TRBV6-6	NA	TRBJ1-2	few	TGCGCCAGCAAGGAGGCCAGGAGCCACTATGGCTACACCTTC	CASKEARSHYGYTF
TRBV5-1	NA	TRBJ2-3	NA	TGCGCCAGCAGTGGCGGCCAGGGGAGAGATACGCAGTATTTT	CASSGGQGRDTQYF
TRBV11-2	TRBD1	TRBJ2-5	few	TGTGCCAGCAGCCCGGGACAGGGGTATGAGACCCAGTACTTC	CASSPGQGYETQYF
TRBV4-1	NA	TRBJ1-1	few	TGCGCCAGCAGCCAAGACCCAGGGATGAACACTGAAGCTTTCTTT	CASSQDPGMNTEAFF
TRBV5-4	NA	TRBJ2-3	few	TGTGCCAGCAGCTTGGCTGGCCGGGCAGCCAGCACAGATACGCAGTATTTT	CASSLAGRAASTDTQYF
TRBV9	TRBD2	TRBJ2-5	NA	TGTGCCAGCAGCCCGTTTAGCGGGAGGGCCCAAGAGACCCAGTACTTC	CASSPFSGRAQETQYF
TRBV18	NA	TRBJ2-5	few	TGTGCCAGCTCACTACGGACTGGCCAAGAGACCCAGTACTTC	CASSLRTGQETQYF
TRBV7-9	NA	TRBJ1-1	NA	TGTGCCAGCAGCCCGACAGGCTATGAAGCTTTCTTT	CASSPTGYEAFF
TRBV27	NA	TRBJ1-5	few	TGTGCCAGCAGCCTGGACAATACAGGAGGGCAGCCCCAGCATTTT	CASSLDNTGGQPQHF
TRBV9	TRBD1	TRBJ2-2	NA	TGTGCCAGCAGCAGAGGGACAGGGGAGTATACCGGGGAGCTGTTTTTT	CASSRGTGEYTGELFF
TRBV28	NA	TRBJ2-3	NA	TGTGCCAGCACAACGGTAGCAGATACGCAGTATTTT	CASTTVADTQYF
TRBV15	TRBD2	TRBJ2-1	NA	TGTGCCACCAGCAGAGATTCCCCGCTAGCGGGAGGTAGAAATGAGCAGTTCTTC	CATSRDSPLAGGRNEQFF
TRBV4-2	NA	TRBJ2-7	NA	TGTGCCAGCAGCCAAGACAGGAGCTCCTACGAGCAGTACTTC	CASSQDRSSYEQYF
TRBV9	TRBD2	TRBJ2-2	NA	TGTGCCAGCGCGATAAGCGGGACGAACACCGGGGAGCTGTTTTTT	CASAISGTNTGELFF
TRBV6-1	NA	TRBJ1-3	NA	TGTGCCAGCAGGCTTGGGACCGTTGGAAACACCATATATTTT	CASRLGTVGNTIYF